This entry concerns a single T cell receptor (beta chain). The table came from immunoSEQ multiplex PCR; TCRdb's copy has only in-frame clones and leaves some out. In the table there are about 120,000 clones, roughly 93% of which are singletons. The data belong to a study of control samples from healthy donors and cancer patients. The ends were cut back, 2 bases at V and 0 bases at J, with 4 bases in the middle. The CDR3 has 13 amino acids. Germline V gives CDR1 LGHDT, CDR2 YNNKEL (reference sequence). The rearrangement uses TRBV3-1 (or the pseudogene TRBV3-2) and TRBJ1-1, with D unclear. This clonotype originated in a man aged 25-45 years in good health. The specimen sequenced was blood. The CDR3 loop is CASSQKVNTEAFF. The CDR3 DNA reads TGTGCCAGCAGCCAAAAGGTGAACACTGAAGCTTTCTTT.